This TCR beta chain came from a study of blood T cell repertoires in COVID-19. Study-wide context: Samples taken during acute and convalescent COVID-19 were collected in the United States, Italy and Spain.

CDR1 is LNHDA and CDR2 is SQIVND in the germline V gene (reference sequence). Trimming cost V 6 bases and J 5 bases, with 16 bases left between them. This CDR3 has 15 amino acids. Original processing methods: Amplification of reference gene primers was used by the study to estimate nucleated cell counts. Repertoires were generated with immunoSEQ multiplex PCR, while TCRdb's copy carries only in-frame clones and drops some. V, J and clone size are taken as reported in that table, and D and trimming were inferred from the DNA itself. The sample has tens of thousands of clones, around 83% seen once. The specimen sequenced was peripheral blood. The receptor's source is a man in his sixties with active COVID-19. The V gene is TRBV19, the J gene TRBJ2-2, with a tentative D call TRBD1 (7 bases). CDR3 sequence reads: CASRRGRGATGELFF. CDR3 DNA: TGTGCCAGTAGAAGGGGCAGGGGGGCGACCGGGGAGCTGTTTTTT.